The sequence of this T cell receptor beta chain was determined in a study of cytomegalovirus exposure and HLA in healthy donors. Study conclusions and caveats: Usually a TCR sequence was rare, but some public TCRs were found in many donors. The study flagged 150 to 200 TCR beta chains as cytomegalovirus-associated.

Germline CDR1 and CDR2: LNHNV and YYDKDF (reference sequence). J gave up 5 bases and V 6 bases, and 3 bases lay outside the gene matches. The CDR3 covers 14 residues. The protocol was immunoSEQ multiplex PCR, while the TCRdb copy is restricted to in-frame clones and leaves out a portion. The data contain some 250,000 clones, approximately 84% of them singletons. There are a few counts of this clone. Its antigen is unidentified. This chain connects TRBV15 to TRBJ1-5; 11 bases line up with TRBD1. The source is a woman younger than 45 in good health and CMV-seropositive. Sequencing used PBMCs. The CDR3 region has the DNA TGTGCCACCAGGCCGGGACAGGGGGATCAGCCCCAGCATTTT. Its translation: CATRPGQGDQPQHF.